Listed here are 13 T cell receptor beta chains from one sample, sequenced in a study of T cells in localized non-small cell lung cancer. Method: immunoSEQ multiplex PCR; TCRdb's copy keeps in-frame clones and lacks some. The repertoire consists of approximately 88,000 clones, with just over 90% occurring once and the leading ten covering approximately 4%. Sequencing used PBMCs, obtained before any cancer treatment. These receptors were taken from a woman between 35 and 75 years old with stage II squamous cell lung carcinoma.

The rearrangement joins TRBV11-2 to TRBJ2-5, with D uncertain. The CDR3 runs to 13 residues. Germline lookup yields CDR1 SGHAT and CDR2 FQNNGV. V was trimmed by 3 bases and J by 5 bases, leaving 10 bases between them. In DNA form, the CDR3 reads TGTGCCAGCAGCTTCGGCTTACAGGAGACCCAGTACTTC. The encoded protein is CASSFGLQETQYF.

The chain has TRBV21-1 and TRBJ2-5. TRBV21-1 is a pseudogene locus. This CDR3 contains 16 residues. The CDR3 here is CASIPLPTEGGETQYF. The CDR3 DNA sequence: TGTGCCAGCATCCCACTACCCACGGAGGGGGGAGAGACCCAGTACTTC.

This rearrangement joins TRBV2 to TRBJ1-2, with TRBD1 matching 8 bases. V lost 6 bases to trimming and J lost 9 bases; unmatched junction nucleotides: 15. The CDR3 contains 15 residues. The V gene's germline CDR1 is SNHLY and CDR2 FYNNEI. The chain's CDR3 is CASRLGQGPNGRYTF. CDR3 nucleotide sequence: TGTGCCAGCAGACTCGGACAGGGTCCCAACGGGCGCTACACCTTC.

This clone appeared once. The chain has TRBV5-4 and TRBJ1-1; D not resolved. This CDR3 is built from 12 residues. With 4 bases removed from V and 5 bases from J, the gap between germline ends came to 9 bases. Germline values: CDR1 SGHNT, CDR2 YYREEE (reference sequence). The CDR3 here is CASSEPGTEAFF. The CDR3 DNA follows: TGTGCCAGCAGCGAACCGGGGACTGAAGCTTTCTTT.

Notes on this clone: This sample also contains other DNA sequences that code for the same CDR3. DNA of the CDR3: TGTGCCAGCAGCTCCACAGGGGCCTATGGCTACACCTTC. It specifies CASSSTGAYGYTF. This rearrangement joins TRBV11-2 to TRBJ1-2; 7 nucleotides line up with TRBD1. CDR1 is SGHAT, CDR2 FQNNGV, per germline. V gave up 4 bases and J gave up 4 bases; unmatched junction bases: 3. The CDR3 length is 13 residues.

This chain uses TRBV29-1 with TRBJ2-7, with 11 bases lining up with TRBD2. Per the germline V gene, CDR1 is SQVTM and CDR2 is ANQGSEA. The junction had 5 bases not matched to a gene; V was cut back by 1 base and J by 0 bases. The CDR3 runs 16 residues. CDR3 residues: CSVEGSGRVRSYEQYF. In DNA, the CDR3 is TGCAGCGTTGAAGGTAGCGGGAGGGTCCGCTCCTACGAGCAGTACTTC.

The genes are TRBV11-2 and TRBJ1-6; tentatively, D is TRBD1 (6 bases). The CDR3 is 16 residues long. Per the germline V gene, CDR1 is SGHAT and CDR2 is FQNNGV. V was pared by 3 bases and J by 7 bases, with 16 bases between. The CDR3 nucleotides read TGTGCCAGCAGCTTTACAAACAGGGTAGGGAATTCACCCCTCCACTTT. This codes for CASSFTNRVGNSPLHF. Combining the CDR3 with reference TRBV11-2 and TRBJ1-6 gives the whole variable domain EAGVAQSPRYKIIEKRQSVAFWCNPISGHATLYWYQQILGQGPKLLIQFQNNGVVDDSQLPKDRFSAERLKGVDSTLKIQPAKLEDSAVYLCASSFTNRVGNSPLHFGNGTRLTVT.

The chain carries TRBV6-1 and TRBJ2-3, with 7 bases identical to TRBD1. This CDR3 contains 14 residues. Trimming at V came to 11 bases and at J to 1 base, leaving 9 bases not matched to a gene. Germline V gene sequence: CDR1 MNHNS, CDR2 SASEGT. In DNA form, the CDR3 reads TGTGCCGGCGGAAGGACAGGAGGCACAGATACGCAGTATTTT. The encoded protein is CAGGRTGGTDTQYF.

This clone was observed once. The gene calls are TRBV5-8 and TRBJ2-7; D gene uncertain. This CDR3 comprises 11 residues. Per germline, CDR1 SGHTS and CDR2 YDEGEE. V gave up 4 bases and J gave up 3 bases, with 5 bases separating them. The CDR3 nucleotides read TGTGCCAGCAGCGCGAACTACGAGCAGTACTTC. Amino acids: CASSANYEQYF.

The chain uses TRBV7-8 and TRBJ1-5; D ambiguous. Trimming removed 4 bases from V and 9 bases from J, with 7 bases in between. The CDR3 extends over 11 amino acids. Germline CDR1 is SGHVS and CDR2 is FQNEAQ. CDR3 DNA sequence: TGTGCCAGCAGCTCCGGAGGGCCCCAGCATTTT. It codes for CASSSGGPQHF.

The chain joins TRBV18 to TRBJ1-5; D is unclear. From germline, CDR1 is KGHSH and CDR2 LQKENI. The CDR3 extends over 13 amino acids. V lost 6 bases and J lost 0, with 6 bases in between. The DNA for the CDR3 is TGTGCCAGCTCGAAAGTTAGCAATCAGCCCCAGCATTTT. It yields the protein CASSKVSNQPQHF.

The chain is built from TRBV28 and TRBJ2-5; D unresolved. V dropped 2 bases and J dropped 1 base, with 8 bases sitting between them. CDR1 MDHEN and CDR2 SYDVKM come from the germline V gene. The CDR3 extends over 14 amino acids. CDR3 protein: CASSLVGRQETQYF. Written as DNA, the CDR3 is TGTGCCAGCAGTTTAGTGGGTCGCCAAGAGACCCAGTACTTC.

The gene calls are TRBV7-2 and TRBJ2-2, with TRBD1 identical over 7 bases. V was pared by 5 bases and J by 1 base, with 10 bases of the junction left unmatched. CDR3 length equals 17 residues. Germline CDR1 is SGHTA and CDR2 is FQGNSA. CDR3 in amino acids: CASSPRGQILNTGELFF. The CDR3 DNA reads TGTGCCAGCAGCCCCCGGGGACAGATTCTGAACACCGGGGAGCTGTTTTTT.